This TCR beta chain was sequenced in a study of shared clonotypes between healthy human individuals (dated by TCRdb to about 2020). Background on the whole study: The cohort included three men and a couple of women between 18 and 49 years of age. For each donor, CD4 naive and CD4 memory were each run on three plates, CD8 naive on two plates, and CD8 memory on one plate. Each donor's leukapheresis produced roughly between roughly 0.94 and 9.5 billion PBMCs. To increase sequencing depth and limit assay-specific biases, TCR repertoire library preparation and sequencing were carried out by different laboratories using diverse techniques. To estimate repertoire size and how much clonotype sharing occurs between individuals, the study deeply sequenced the blood TCR repertoires of 5 or 6 healthy adults.

Via the germline V gene (reference sequence), CDR1 is LNHDA and CDR2 SQIVND. The junction shows trimming of 3 bases on V and 11 bases on J, plus 14 bases between the germline ends. The CDR3 goes from the cysteine to the phenylalanine over 14 residues. Only the CDR3 portion is preserved as DNA: 42 bases, with reading frame beginning at the first base. This clone was seen once. Its cognate antigen has yet to be identified. Per-nucleotide qualities are absent, and no much larger clonotype sits a single base away. Donors were healthy HIV-negative adults with no recently reported acute infections or vaccinations. Every donor was a Caucasian adult living in Nashville, Tennessee, USA. Magnetic negative selection was used to enrich CD4+ T cells, after which naive cells were positively selected on CD45RA and the negative fraction became the memory subset. Blood was collected by leukapheresis, and PBMCs were isolated by Ficoll-Histopaque density gradient centrifugation and then cryopreserved in liquid nitrogen vapor phase. Purity and quantity of every magnetically sorted T cell population were checked by analytical flow cytometry. Each sorted fraction had its genomic DNA isolated and then quantified by UV absorbance on a Nanodrop 2000c.

The paper as a whole reports these results and caveats: Incomplete sequencing was indicated by rarefaction of sorted-subset datasets, despite the large sequencing depth. Sampling was restricted to blood, and TCR repertoires in tissues likely differ from the TCR repertoires found in blood. Naive subsets generally had larger estimated clonotype richness than memory subsets did. Approximately 5% of naive CD4, 3.5% of naive CD8, 2.3% of memory CD4, and 0.4% of memory CD8 clonotypes were shared across four donors. The small number of donors limited the genetic and exposure-history diversity represented. Clonotypes shared by all four sorted-subset donors showed higher generation probabilities than non-shared clonotypes. Based on pairwise subsampling, the degree of clonotype sharing among donors was expected to be affected by sequencing depth.

TCR CDR3 regions were amplified from genomic DNA by multiplex PCR using the deep immunoSEQ assay. Genomic DNA extracted from each cell subset was distributed evenly over all wells of several immunoSEQ 96-well plates, and each plate served as one replicate. For sorted subsets, each replicate PCR was loaded with about 200 ng genomic DNA, equivalent to 30,000 or so T cell genomes. Purified libraries were measured with a Qubit 3.0 fluorometer, size-checked on a Bioanalyzer 2100, and measured again with the KAPA Library Quantification kit. Every immunoSEQ 96-well plate was sequenced on a dedicated single-read 150-cycle Illumina NextSeq 550 flow cell. Concerning the study's data processing: Because only junctional sequences without quality scores were contained in the immunoSEQ output, filtering matching that applied to full-length reads could not be performed. Sequences were annotated with PyIR, a Python wrapper for IgBLAST v1.9, and V/J genes and CDR3 were assigned using IMGT germline references. Reads were removed for weak V/J assignments (E-value above 1e-6), missing CDR3, stop codons, out-of-frame junctions, or ambiguous translated residues. A V3J clonotype was defined by an identical inferred V gene, J gene, and CDR3 amino acid sequence. Percentage overlap between repertoires was computed as shared unique clonotypes divided by the size of the smaller repertoire. Repertoire richness was assessed with RTK rarefaction, the Chao1 estimator, and Recon v2.1 estimates of unobserved clonotypes. Generation probabilities for all TCRbeta clonotypes obtained by the gDNA method from several donors were computed using OLGA. TCRdb holds this immuneACCESS table with in-frame rearrangements only. Some clones are missing; in checked studies, unresolved V genes explain under half, and the rest has no known cause. That table supplies the V and J calls and clone size; D and trimming were determined from the DNA. The sample table shows 2 million or so clones, and over 85% are seen once. Of the sample, more than 0.1% is held by the ten largest clones.

Sequences were obtained from naive CD4+ T cells sorted from blood. Taken with the paper, the label for cell subset or site translates to: CD45RA+ positively selected. The rearranged segments are TRBV19 and TRBJ1-6, with the D gene not confidently named. This receptor was identified in a young man in good health. The DNA sequence is TGTGCCAGTAGTATTTTACAGCGAGACCCACCCCTCCACTTT. Translated, this gives CASSILQRDPPLHF.